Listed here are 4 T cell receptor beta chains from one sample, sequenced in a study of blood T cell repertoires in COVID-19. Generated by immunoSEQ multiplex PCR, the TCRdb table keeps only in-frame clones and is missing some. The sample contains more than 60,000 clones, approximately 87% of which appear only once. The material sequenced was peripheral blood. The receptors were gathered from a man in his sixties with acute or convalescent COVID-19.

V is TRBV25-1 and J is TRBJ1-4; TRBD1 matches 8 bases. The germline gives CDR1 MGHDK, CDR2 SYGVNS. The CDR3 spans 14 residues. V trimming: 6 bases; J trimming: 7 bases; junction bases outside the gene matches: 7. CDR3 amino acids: CASRDHRGGEKLFF. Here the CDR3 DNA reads TGTGCCAGCAGGGACCACAGGGGGGGTGAAAAACTGTTTTTT.

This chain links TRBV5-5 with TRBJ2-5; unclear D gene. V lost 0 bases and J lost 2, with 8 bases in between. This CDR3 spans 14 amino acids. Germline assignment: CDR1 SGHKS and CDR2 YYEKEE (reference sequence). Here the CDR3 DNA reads TGTGCCAGCAGCTTGGTTCACAGACAAGAGACCCAGTACTTC. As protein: CASSLVHRQETQYF.

CDR3 DNA sequence: TGTGCCAGCAGCTCCCCGTGGGCGACCTCTGGGGCCAACGTCCTGACTTTC. Translation gives CASSSPWATSGANVLTF. V gene TRBV9 combines with J gene TRBJ2-6; D remains unclear. Germline lookup yields CDR1 SGDLS and CDR2 YYNGEE. V shed 4 bases and J shed 0 bases, with 14 bases lying between them. This CDR3 has 17 amino acids.

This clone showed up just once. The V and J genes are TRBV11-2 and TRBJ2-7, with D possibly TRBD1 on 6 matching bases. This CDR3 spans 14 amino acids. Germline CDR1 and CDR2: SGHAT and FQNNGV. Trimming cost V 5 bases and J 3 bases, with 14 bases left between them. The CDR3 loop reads CASSPSGTIYEQYF. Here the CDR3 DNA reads TGTGCCAGCAGCCCCTCCGGGACAATCTACGAGCAGTACTTC.